These T cell receptor beta chains were read from a single sample in a study of blood T cell repertoires in COVID-19. This table comes from immunoSEQ multiplex PCR, and its TCRdb copy is limited to in-frame clones, with some not included. The sample records hundreds of thousands of clones, approximately 90% being singletons. The sequenced material came from PBMCs or T cells enriched from blood (not recorded which). These receptors were taken from a woman aged 60-75 years in a cohort exposed to, infected with or recovered from COVID-19 (not recorded which). CDR3s leave out the opening cysteine and the closing phenylalanine or tryptophan. Fields, in order: D gene, V gene, clone size, CDR3 length, J gene, CDR3 protein. A D gene is named only where the DNA matches it firmly. The size field is filled for only some rows; it gives once, few, many or a size class.

NA	TRBV5-1	NA	15	TRBJ1-3	ASSREDSSRSGNTIY
TRBD2	TRBV27	NA	11	TRBJ2-1	ASSPGTSNEQF
NA	TRBV29-1	NA	10	TRBJ2-7	SVEGRGGEQY
NA	TRBV5-1	NA	11	TRBJ1-1	ASSLGKNREAF
TRBD2	TRBV19	NA	15	TRBJ2-7	ASSIALSGRLSYEQY
TRBD2	TRBV5-6	NA	13	TRBJ2-1	ASSLLAGDYNEQF
TRBD1	TRBV18	NA	11	TRBJ1-1	ASSQGAPTEAF
TRBD1	TRBV29-1	NA	11	TRBJ2-5	SVDRQGRETQY
TRBD1	TRBV6-5	NA	12	TRBJ1-2	ASSYSGGNYGYT
NA	TRBV6-1	NA	13	TRBJ2-7	ASSDPPGSRYEQY
TRBD1	TRBV28	NA	11	TRBJ2-1	ASSSNRGREQF
NA	TRBV3-1/TRBV3-2	NA	15	TRBJ1-3	ASSRILQGYSGNTIY
TRBD1	TRBV28	NA	14	TRBJ2-7	ASSQKTGLNSYEQY
TRBD1	TRBV18	NA	12	TRBJ1-1	ASSPDRGATEAF
TRBD1	TRBV11-3	few	13	TRBJ2-1	ASSLGGTGGLEQF
NA	TRBV20-1	NA	9	TRBJ2-7	SARQGYEQY
NA	TRBV6-5	NA	11	TRBJ1-3	ASRRAGGNTIY
NA	TRBV10-1	NA	13	TRBJ1-5	ASSELYRVSQPQH
NA	TRBV24-1	NA	13	TRBJ2-5	ATSGGTATQETQY
TRBD1	TRBV11-2	NA	13	TRBJ2-2	ASSSDRGHTGELF
TRBD2	TRBV5-6	NA	13	TRBJ2-7	ASSSGLDGRYEQY
TRBD1	TRBV28	NA	15	TRBJ1-3	ASSPPGQGNSGNTIY
NA	TRBV9	few	13	TRBJ1-3	ASSVDAGPGNTIY
NA	TRBV28	once	11	TRBJ1-5	ASDGQRNQPQH
TRBD2	TRBV5-4	NA	14	TRBJ2-5	ASSRTSGTSQETQY
TRBD1	TRBV5-4	NA	11	TRBJ1-5	ASSNRGNQPQH
NA	TRBV5-1	NA	14	TRBJ2-5	ASSRPQQGTQETQY
NA	TRBV7-9	few	14	TRBJ1-3	ASSLSQGRGGNTIY
TRBD2	TRBV5-1	NA	12	TRBJ2-3	ASAGTSGTDTQY
NA	TRBV5-1	NA	10	TRBJ2-1	ASSLELGSPF
NA	TRBV19	NA	12	TRBJ1-2	ASSGQLANYGYT
TRBD1	TRBV12-5	NA	12	TRBJ2-1	ASGSGQGANEQF
TRBD2	TRBV19	NA	14	TRBJ2-1	ASRRKLAGGSNEQF
TRBD1	TRBV6-5	NA	13	TRBJ1-2	ASSQQIQGANGYT
TRBD1	TRBV30	NA	11	TRBJ1-3	AWSGQGGNTIY
NA	TRBV10-1	many	11	TRBJ2-1	ASSPNFPNEQF
TRBD1	TRBV29-1	NA	12	TRBJ2-7	SVDAGTGSVEQY
TRBD1	TRBV28	NA	12	TRBJ2-2	ASAGQGNTGELF
NA	TRBV24-1	NA	13	TRBJ1-4	ATSDRAGVGEKLF
TRBD2	TRBV7-3	NA	12	TRBJ2-1	ASSLSGSFNEQF
TRBD1	TRBV4-1	NA	15	TRBJ2-1	ASSQDEDRGYYYEQF
TRBD1	TRBV7-2	NA	13	TRBJ2-7	ASSLRQGSEREQY
NA	TRBV4-2	NA	13	TRBJ1-4	ASSQVRRDVEKLF
NA	TRBV19	once	13	TRBJ1-4	ASRAGTATNEKLF
NA	TRBV6-5	NA	13	TRBJ1-2	AAKEGPGVNYGYT
TRBD1	TRBV29-1	NA	13	TRBJ2-2	SVELRTGGTGELF
NA	TRBV28	once	13	TRBJ2-1	ASSGRRALQNEQF
NA	TRBV28	NA	10	TRBJ1-1	ASSLGGARAF
TRBD1	TRBV27	NA	14	TRBJ2-2	ASSLAGTGGPGELF
TRBD2	TRBV6-5	NA	10	TRBJ2-5	ASRGGRETQY
TRBD1	TRBV19	NA	8	TRBJ2-7	ASGPGGTN
NA	TRBV3-1/TRBV3-2	NA	11	TRBJ2-2	ASTLAYTGELF
NA	TRBV13	NA	9	TRBJ2-1	ASSSDLAQF